The present T cell receptor beta chain was sequenced within a study of T cells in Graves' hyperthyroidism and ophthalmopathy. Study findings and constraints: Most thyroid clonotypes expanded above 0.001 were also detected in blood. Ophthalmopathy prediction by the model preceded onset by a median approximately 6.1 months.

CDR1 and CDR2 (germline): MNHEY, SMNVEV (reference sequence). CDR3 size: 15 residues. Trimming removed 0 bases from V and 4 bases from J, with 9 bases in between. Researchers defined stable Graves' hyperthyroidism as no ophthalmopathy progression within 18 months. The CDR3 regions of TCR beta were amplified from RNA transcripts. TCR CDR3 regions were first amplified by RT-PCR with HTBI primers. TCRdb reprocessed the multiplex PCR reads with MiXCR, giving one entry per CDR3 protein. The top ten hold under 8% of the sample, which has 500,000 to 750,000 distinct CDR3 sequences, around 16% seen once. With respect to this clonotype: No antigen is known for it.

The chain couples TRBV27 to TRBJ1-4; maybe TRBD1 (5 bases). The source of this sequence is a woman aged 25 to 39 with Graves' hyperthyroidism. The sequenced sample was blood. CDR3 residues: CASSLSQGFNEKLFF. CDR3 DNA sequence: TGTGCCAGCAGTTTATCGCAGGGATTTAATGAAAAACTGTTTTTT.